This is a list of T cell receptor beta chains from one sample in a study of post-analysis software for immune sequencing data. TCRdb re-called the PCR reads with MiXCR, one entry per CDR3 protein. Found here are about 820,000 distinct CDR3 sequences, roughly half of them singletons; the top ten hold under 6%. The sequenced sample was blood. Receptor source: a girl aged 10-17 years with multiple sclerosis. Each CDR3 is given with its conserved first and last residue. The D gene is left open where the match is weak. Size is omitted from some rows. Given values are once, few, many or a class for expanded clones.

j_gene | abundance | v_gene | d_gene | CDR3nt | CDR3aa
TRBJ2-5 | NA | TRBV20-1 | NA | TGCAGTGCTAGAGTCAGTTACCAAGAGACCCAGTACTTC | CSARVSYQETQYF
TRBJ2-7 | NA | TRBV5-5 | NA | TGTGCCAGCAGCTTGGGGTTCGGGGGAAACGAGCAGTACTTC | CASSLGFGGNEQYF
TRBJ2-1 | NA | TRBV5-5 | NA | TGTGCCAGCACCACGAGAGGTCCCGGGGCTTCATACAATGAGCAGTTCTTC | CASTTRGPGASYNEQFF
TRBJ2-7 | NA | TRBV20-1 | TRBD2 | TGCAGTGCTAGACGGGGGGCCTACGAGCAGTACTTC | CSARRGAYEQYF
TRBJ1-5 | once | TRBV15 | TRBD1 | TGTGCCACTAGCAGAGAGGGCAGGGGGCAGCCCCAGCATTTT | CATSREGRGQPQHF
TRBJ2-1 | NA | TRBV12-3/TRBV12-4 | NA | TGTGCCAGCAGTTTCGGCGTAAGCTCCTACAATGAGCAGTTCTTC | CASSFGVSSYNEQFF
TRBJ2-3 | NA | TRBV5-4 | NA | TGTGCCAGCAGCTTGGGTACGGGGGGCCTCACAGATACGCAGTATTTT | CASSLGTGGLTDTQYF
TRBJ2-1 | NA | TRBV7-7 | TRBD2 | TGTGCTAGCAGCTTAGGGTTTTTAGGGACTAGCGCGGAGTCGCAGCAGTTCTTC | CASSLGFLGTSAESQQFF
TRBJ2-7 | NA | TRBV6-2/TRBV6-3 | NA | TGTGCCAGCAGTTACCTGGGACGGGGCCCGGAACTGTCCTCCTACGAGCAGTACTTC | CASSYLGRGPELSSYEQYF
TRBJ1-1 | NA | TRBV5-1 | NA | TGCGCCAGCAGCTTGATCGGTCGCACTGAAGCTTTCTTT | CASSLIGRTEAFF
TRBJ2-5 | NA | TRBV29-1 | NA | TGCAGCGCAACTTGGGGAGAGACCCAGTACTTC | CSATWGETQYF
TRBJ1-1 | NA | TRBV20-1 | NA | TGCAGTGCTAGAGATACTGGCAGGAACACTGAAGCTTTCTTT | CSARDTGRNTEAFF
TRBJ2-7 | NA | TRBV5-1 | NA | TGCGCCAGCACCCCGTTGGCGGGAAGTCCCTACGAGCAGTACTTC | CASTPLAGSPYEQYF
TRBJ2-7 | NA | TRBV2 | NA | TGTGCCAGCAGTTTCTGGATGAATACAGAAAGCTTAACCTACGAGCAGTACTTC | CASSFWMNTESLTYEQYF